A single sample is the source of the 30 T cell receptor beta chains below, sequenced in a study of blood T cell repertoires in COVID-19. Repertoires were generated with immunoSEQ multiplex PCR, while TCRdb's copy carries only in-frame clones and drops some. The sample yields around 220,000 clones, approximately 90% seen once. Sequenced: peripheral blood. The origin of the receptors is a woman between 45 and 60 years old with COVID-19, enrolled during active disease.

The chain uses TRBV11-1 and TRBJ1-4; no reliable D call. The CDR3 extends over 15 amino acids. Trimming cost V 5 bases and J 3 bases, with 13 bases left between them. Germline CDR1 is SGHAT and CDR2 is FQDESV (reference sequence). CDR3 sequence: CASSPTEAPNEKLFF. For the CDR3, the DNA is TGTGCCAGCAGCCCGACGGAGGCGCCTAATGAAAAACTGTTTTTT.

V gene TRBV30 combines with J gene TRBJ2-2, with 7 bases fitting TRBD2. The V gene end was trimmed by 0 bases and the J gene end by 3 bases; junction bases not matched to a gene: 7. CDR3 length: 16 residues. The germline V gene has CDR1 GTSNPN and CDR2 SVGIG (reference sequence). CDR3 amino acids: CAWSVRRGTDTGELFF. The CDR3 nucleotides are TGTGCCTGGAGTGTACGGCGGGGGACCGACACCGGGGAGCTGTTTTTT.

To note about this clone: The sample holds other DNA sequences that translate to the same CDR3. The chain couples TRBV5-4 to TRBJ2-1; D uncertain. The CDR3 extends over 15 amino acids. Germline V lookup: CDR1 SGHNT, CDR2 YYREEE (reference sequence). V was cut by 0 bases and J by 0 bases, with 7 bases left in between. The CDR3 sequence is CASSLGRSSYNEQFF. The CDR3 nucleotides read TGTGCCAGCAGCTTGGGGCGGAGCTCCTACAATGAGCAGTTCTTC.

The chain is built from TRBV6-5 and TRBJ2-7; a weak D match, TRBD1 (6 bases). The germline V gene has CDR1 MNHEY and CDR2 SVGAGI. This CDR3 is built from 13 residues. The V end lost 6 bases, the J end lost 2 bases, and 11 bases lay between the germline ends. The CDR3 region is CASSVGQTYEQYV. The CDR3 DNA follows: TGTGCCAGCAGCGTCGGACAGACCTACGAGCAGTACGTC.

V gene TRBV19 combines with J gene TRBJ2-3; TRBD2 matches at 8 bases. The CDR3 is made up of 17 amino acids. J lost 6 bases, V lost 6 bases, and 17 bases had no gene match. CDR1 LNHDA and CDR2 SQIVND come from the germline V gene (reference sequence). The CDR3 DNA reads TGTGCCAGTAGCGATTCGAACGGGGGGGCCTTTAGTGATACGCAGTATTTT. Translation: CASSDSNGGAFSDTQYF.

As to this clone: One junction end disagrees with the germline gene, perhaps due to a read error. The CDR3 DNA follows: TGTGCCAGTAGTATAGATCGCGTACCCAGCGAATTT. Amino acids: CASSIDRVPSEF. This chain links TRBV19 with TRBJ1-1, with D unclear. Germline loops: CDR1 LNHDA, CDR2 SQIVND (reference sequence). The CDR3 has 12 amino acids.

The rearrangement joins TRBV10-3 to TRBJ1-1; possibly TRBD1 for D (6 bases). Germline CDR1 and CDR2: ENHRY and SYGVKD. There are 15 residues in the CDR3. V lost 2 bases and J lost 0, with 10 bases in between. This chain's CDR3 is CAISEEDSMNTEAFF. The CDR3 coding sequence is TGTGCCATCAGTGAGGAGGACAGTATGAACACTGAAGCTTTCTTT.

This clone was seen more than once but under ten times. CDR3 sequence (DNA): TGTGCCAGCAGCCCCGGAAGGGGGGGTCCTGGGGAGCAGTACTTC. Translation gives CASSPGRGGPGEQYF. V is TRBV7-9 and J is TRBJ2-7, with D possibly matching TRBD2 (7 bases). This CDR3 contains 15 residues. CDR1 and CDR2 from the germline V gene are SEHNR and FQNEAQ (reference sequence). Between the trimmed V and J ends, which lost 5 bases and 7 bases, there was a span of 21 bases.

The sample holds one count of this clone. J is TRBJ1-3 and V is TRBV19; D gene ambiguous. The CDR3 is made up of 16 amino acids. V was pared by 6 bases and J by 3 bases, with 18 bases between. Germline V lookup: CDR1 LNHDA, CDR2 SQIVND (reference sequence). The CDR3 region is CASRRIRGDRGNTIYF. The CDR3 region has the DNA TGTGCCAGTAGAAGGATTCGAGGAGACCGTGGAAACACCATATATTTT.

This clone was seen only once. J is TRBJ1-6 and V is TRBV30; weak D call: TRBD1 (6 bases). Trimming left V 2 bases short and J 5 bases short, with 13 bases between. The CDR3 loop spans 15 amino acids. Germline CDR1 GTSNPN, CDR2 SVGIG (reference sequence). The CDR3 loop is CAWSFRGADNSPLHF. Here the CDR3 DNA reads TGTGCCTGGAGTTTTCGGGGGGCGGATAATTCACCCCTCCACTTT.

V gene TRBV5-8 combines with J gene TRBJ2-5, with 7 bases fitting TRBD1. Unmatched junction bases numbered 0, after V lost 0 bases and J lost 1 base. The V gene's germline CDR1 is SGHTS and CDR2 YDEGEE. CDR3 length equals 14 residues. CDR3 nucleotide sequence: TGTGCCAGCAGCTTGGGACAGGGCCAAGAGACCCAGTACTTC. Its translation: CASSLGQGQETQYF.

The DNA for the CDR3 is TGCGCCAGCAGCTTGGAAGGGGCATATAATTCACCCCTCCACTTT. It is translated as CASSLEGAYNSPLHF. The V call is TRBV5-1, the J call TRBJ1-6; D might be TRBD1 (5 bases). Trimming removed 0 bases at V and 4 bases at J, with 8 bases between. The CDR3 loop spans 15 amino acids. CDR1 and CDR2 (germline): SGHRS, YFSETQ.

The CDR3 spells CASSITGARREKLFF. In DNA form, the CDR3 reads TGTGCCAGCAGTATAACAGGGGCCCGTCGGGAAAAACTGTTTTTT. The chain carries TRBV25-1 and TRBJ1-4, with 7 bases lining up with TRBD1. There are 15 residues in the CDR3. V gave up 5 bases and J gave up 8 bases; unmatched junction bases: 11. CDR1 is MGHDK, CDR2 SYGVNS, per germline.

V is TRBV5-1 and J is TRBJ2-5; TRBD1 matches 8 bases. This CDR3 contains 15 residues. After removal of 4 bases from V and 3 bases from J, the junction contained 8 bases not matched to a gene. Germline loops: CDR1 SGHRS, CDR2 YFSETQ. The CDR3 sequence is CASSTWDRTKETQYF. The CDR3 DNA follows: TGCGCCAGCAGCACGTGGGACAGGACGAAAGAGACCCAGTACTTC.

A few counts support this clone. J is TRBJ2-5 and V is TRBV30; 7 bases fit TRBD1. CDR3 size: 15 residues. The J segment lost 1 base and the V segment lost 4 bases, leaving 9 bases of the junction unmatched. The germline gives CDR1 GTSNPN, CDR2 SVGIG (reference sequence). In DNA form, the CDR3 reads TGTGCCTGGACCCATAGAGGGGACAGCCAAGAGACCCAGTACTTC. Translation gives CAWTHRGDSQETQYF.

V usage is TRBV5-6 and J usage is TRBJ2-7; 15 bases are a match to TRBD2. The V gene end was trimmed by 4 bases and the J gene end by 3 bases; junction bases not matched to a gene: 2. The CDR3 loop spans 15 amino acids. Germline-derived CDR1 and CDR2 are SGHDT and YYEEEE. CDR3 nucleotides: TGTGCCAGCAGCCCGGGACTAGCGGGGGGCTACGAGCAGTACGTC. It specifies CASSPGLAGGYEQYV.

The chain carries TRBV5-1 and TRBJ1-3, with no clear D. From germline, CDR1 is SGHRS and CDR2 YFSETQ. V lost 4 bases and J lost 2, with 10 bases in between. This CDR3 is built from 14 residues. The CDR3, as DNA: TGCGCCAGCAGCCCCGACGGGGCTGGAAACACCATATATTTT. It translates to CASSPDGAGNTIYF.

The CDR3, as DNA: TGTGCCACCTCTAAACTAGCGGGAATTTACAATGAGCAGTTCTTC. Protein: CATSKLAGIYNEQFF. V usage is TRBV25-1 and J usage is TRBJ2-1; 10 bases align to TRBD2. With V trimmed by 10 bases and J by 4 bases, 10 bases remained unmatched. From germline, CDR1 is MGHDK and CDR2 SYGVNS. The CDR3 length is 15 residues.

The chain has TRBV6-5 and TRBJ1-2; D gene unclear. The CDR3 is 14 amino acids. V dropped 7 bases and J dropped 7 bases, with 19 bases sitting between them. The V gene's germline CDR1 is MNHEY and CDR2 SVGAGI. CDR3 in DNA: TGTGCCAGCACCCTTCTACGAGCGGAGGCTGGCTACACCTTC. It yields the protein CASTLLRAEAGYTF.

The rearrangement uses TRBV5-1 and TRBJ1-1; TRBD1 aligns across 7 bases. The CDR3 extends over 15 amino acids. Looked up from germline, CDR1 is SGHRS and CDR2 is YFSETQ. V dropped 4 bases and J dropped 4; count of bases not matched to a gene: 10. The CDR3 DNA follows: TGCGCCAGCAGCCAGATGACAGGGATCAGCACTGAAGCTTTCTTT. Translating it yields CASSQMTGISTEAFF.

The CDR3 DNA sequence: TGTGCCAGCAGCTTGTTGGGGAGGAGAGGCTACACCTTC. Its protein product is CASSLLGRRGYTF. The rearrangement uses TRBV7-2 and TRBJ1-2; D unclear. Trimming stripped 3 bases from V and 8 bases from J, with 13 bases between. Germline V gene lookup returns CDR1 SGHTA and CDR2 FQGNSA. CDR3 length: 13 amino acids.

The CDR3 coding sequence is TGTGCCAGTAGGGAAAAGGGGAAAGCTTTCTTT. Its protein is CASREKGKAFF. This chain uses TRBV19 with TRBJ1-1; D may be TRBD1 (5 bases). The V end was cut by 6 bases, the J end by 9 bases, with 11 bases between. The CDR3 covers 11 residues. Germline CDR1 reads LNHDA; CDR2 reads SQIVND (reference sequence).

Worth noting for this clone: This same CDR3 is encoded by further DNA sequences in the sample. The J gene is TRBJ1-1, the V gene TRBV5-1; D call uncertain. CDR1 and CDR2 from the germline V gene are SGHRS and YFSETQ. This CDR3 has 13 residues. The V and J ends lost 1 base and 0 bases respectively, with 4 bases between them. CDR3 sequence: CASSLSVNTEAFF. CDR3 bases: TGCGCCAGCAGCTTGTCGGTGAACACTGAAGCTTTCTTT.

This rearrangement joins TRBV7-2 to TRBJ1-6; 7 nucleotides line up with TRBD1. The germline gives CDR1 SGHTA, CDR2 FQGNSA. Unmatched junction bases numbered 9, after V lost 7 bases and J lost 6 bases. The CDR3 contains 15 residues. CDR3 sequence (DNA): TGTGCCAGCAAACGCCCGACAGGGCCTAATTCACCCCTCCACTTT. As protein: CASKRPTGPNSPLHF. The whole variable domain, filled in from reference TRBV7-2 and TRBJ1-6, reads GAGVSQSPSNKVTEKGKDVELRCDPISGHTALYWYRQSLGQGLEFLIYFQGNSAPDKSGLPSDRFSAERTGGSVSTLTIQRTQQEDSAVYLCASKRPTGPNSPLHFGNGTRLTVT.

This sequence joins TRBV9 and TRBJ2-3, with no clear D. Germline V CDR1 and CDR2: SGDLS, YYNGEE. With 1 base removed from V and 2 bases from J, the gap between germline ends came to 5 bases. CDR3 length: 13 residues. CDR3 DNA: TGTGCCAGCAGCGTAACCTACACAGATACGCAGTATTTT. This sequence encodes CASSVTYTDTQYF. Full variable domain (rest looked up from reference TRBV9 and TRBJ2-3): DSGVTQTPKHLITATGQRVTLRCSPRSGDLSVYWYQQSLDQGLQFLIQYYNGEERAKGNILERFSAQQFPDLHSELNLSSLELGDSALYFCASSVTYTDTQYFGPGTRLTVL.

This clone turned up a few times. For the CDR3, the DNA is TGTGCCAGCACCTCGAGCGGCGGCACAGATACGCAGTATTTT. The encoded protein is CASTSSGGTDTQYF. V and J are TRBV6-5 and TRBJ2-3; perhaps TRBD2 as D (5 bases). V shed 7 bases and J shed 1 base, with 12 bases lying between them. The CDR3 loop spans 14 amino acids. Germline V gene data show CDR1 as MNHEY and CDR2 as SVGAGI.

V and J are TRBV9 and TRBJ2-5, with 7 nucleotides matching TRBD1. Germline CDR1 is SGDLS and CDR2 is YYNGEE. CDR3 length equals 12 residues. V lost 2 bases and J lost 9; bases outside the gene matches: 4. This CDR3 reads CASSVPQGAQYF. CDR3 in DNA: TGTGCCAGCAGCGTGCCTCAGGGGGCCCAGTACTTC.

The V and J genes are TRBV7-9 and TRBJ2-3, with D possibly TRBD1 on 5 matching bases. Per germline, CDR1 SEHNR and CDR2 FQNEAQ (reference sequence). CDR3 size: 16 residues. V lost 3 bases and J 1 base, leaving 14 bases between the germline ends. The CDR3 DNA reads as TGTGCCAGCAGCTTTCCCGTGCTAGGGGGCACAGATACGCAGTATTTT. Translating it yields CASSFPVLGGTDTQYF.

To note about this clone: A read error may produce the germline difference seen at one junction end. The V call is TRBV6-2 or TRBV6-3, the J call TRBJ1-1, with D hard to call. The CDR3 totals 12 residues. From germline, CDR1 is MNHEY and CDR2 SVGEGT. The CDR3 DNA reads TGTGCCTGCAGTTACGGCAGAATCGAAGCTTTCTTT. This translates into CACSYGRIEAFF.

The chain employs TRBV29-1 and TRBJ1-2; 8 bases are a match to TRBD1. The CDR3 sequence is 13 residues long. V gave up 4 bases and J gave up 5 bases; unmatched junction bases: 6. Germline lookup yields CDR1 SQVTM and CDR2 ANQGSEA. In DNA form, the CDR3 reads TGCAGCGTTGTTTACAGGGGGATTTATGGCTACACCTTC. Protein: CSVVYRGIYGYTF. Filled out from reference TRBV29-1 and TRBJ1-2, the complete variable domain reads SAVISQKPSRDICQRGTSLTIQCQVDSQVTMMFWYRQQPGQSLTLIATANQGSEATYESGFVIDKFPISRPNLTFSTLTVSNMSPEDSSIYLCSVVYRGIYGYTFGSGTRLTVV.